Sequencing of this T cell receptor (beta chain) was carried out in a study of post-analysis software for immune sequencing data (dated by TCRdb to between 2015 and 2017). With regard to the full study: Recorded disease courses included relapsing-remitting, secondary progressive and progressive-relapsing multiple sclerosis, with some patients lacking subtype annotation. A subset of samples was prepared in parallel using single-end sample barcoding, then pooled and co-amplified after Illumina adapter ligation. Patient repertoires were compared against roughly 12 previously published healthy control repertoires from donors aged about 6 to 27 years. Points the paper makes about the study in general: Significantly lower normalized Chao1 diversity was found in multiple sclerosis patients than in controls, suggesting substantial peripheral T-cell clonal expansion. A handful of TRBV segments, including TRBV5-6, TRBV5-1 and TRBV20-1, were significantly more frequent in patients than controls. When samples were clustered directly using the F measure, samples prepared in the same batch co-clustered strongly, which prompted a batch-effect correction. The control group was slightly older than the multiple sclerosis patient group.

To prepare the library, PCR was applied. Reads for this sample came from an Illumina HiSeq 2500. To reduce PCR and sequencing biases, unique molecular identifiers were built into the TCR beta cDNA libraries. Per 1 to 10 million input T cells, 500,000 or so cDNA molecules were obtained, such that each molecule approximated one T cell. The same protocol used for the earlier healthy control dataset was applied to prepare and sequence the patient libraries. Samples belonging to the same batch were prepared together, multiplexed and sequenced on a shared HiSeq lane. On the authors' methods: Raw barcoded reads were processed with MIGEC, discarding single-read molecular identifier groups before consensus assembly and CDR3 extraction. Clonotype tables were post-analysed with VDJtools, and diversity was normalized by down-sampling all datasets to the smallest sample size. To correct batch-related cross-sample contamination, repertoire overlap clustering matched CDR3 amino acid sequences but not nucleotide sequences. TCRdb passed the public sequencing reads through fastp at Q25 and MiXCR, retaining productive beta sequences. Rows with a matching CDR3 protein are joined into one entry that keeps the most common DNA and genes. Here the V and J calls rest on TCRdb's processing, not on the authors' analysis. The table for this sample lists over 300,000 distinct CDR3 sequences; roughly 35% of them were counted only once. Jointly, the top ten make up roughly 12% of the sample.

Including the terminal cysteine and phenylalanine, the CDR3 comprises 13 residues. Left in the record is the CDR3 DNA by itself, 39 bases read in frame from the first base. Via the germline V gene (reference sequence), CDR1 is DFQATT and CDR2 SNEGSKA. V is pruned by 6 bases and J by 5 bases, leaving 7 bases of the junction without a gene match. On this clonotype itself: Its target antigen remains unknown. It has no much larger one-base neighbor in the sample; base qualities were not kept.

To demonstrate the VDJtools post-analysis software, TCR beta repertoires were profiled from the peripheral blood of 13 young patients with multiple sclerosis. Multiple sclerosis patients were children and adolescents aged 6 to 15 years. The chain joins TRBV20-1 to TRBJ2-1, and TRBD1 aligns with 7 junction nucleotides. The sequence came from a girl aged 5 to 17 with multiple sclerosis. Sequencing was performed on blood. CDR3 reads: CSANRGTNNEQFF. Read as DNA, the sequence is TGCAGTGCGAACAGGGGCACTAACAATGAGCAGTTCTTC.